The entry below describes one T cell receptor beta chain. The table came from immunoSEQ multiplex PCR; TCRdb's copy has only in-frame clones and leaves some out. The sample shows 65,000 to 100,000 clones, 75% to 90% of them seen only once. These data originate in a study of radiotherapy plus CTLA-4 blockade in lung cancer. The clonotype originates from a human donor with non-small cell lung cancer who had stable disease on radiotherapy plus ipilimumab. Sequencing was performed on peripheral blood, taken from a patient treated with radiotherapy plus ipilimumab.

The CDR3 region has the DNA TGTGCCAGCAGCTGGCCGGGACACGGGGTTTTCTACGAGCAGTACTTC. Protein sequence: CASSWPGHGVFYEQYF. The chain carries TRBV5-6 and TRBJ2-7, with a possible D match to TRBD1 (6 bases). Germline lookup yields CDR1 SGHDT and CDR2 YYEEEE. The CDR3 loop spans 16 amino acids. V was cut by 3 bases and J by 3 bases, with 19 bases left in between.